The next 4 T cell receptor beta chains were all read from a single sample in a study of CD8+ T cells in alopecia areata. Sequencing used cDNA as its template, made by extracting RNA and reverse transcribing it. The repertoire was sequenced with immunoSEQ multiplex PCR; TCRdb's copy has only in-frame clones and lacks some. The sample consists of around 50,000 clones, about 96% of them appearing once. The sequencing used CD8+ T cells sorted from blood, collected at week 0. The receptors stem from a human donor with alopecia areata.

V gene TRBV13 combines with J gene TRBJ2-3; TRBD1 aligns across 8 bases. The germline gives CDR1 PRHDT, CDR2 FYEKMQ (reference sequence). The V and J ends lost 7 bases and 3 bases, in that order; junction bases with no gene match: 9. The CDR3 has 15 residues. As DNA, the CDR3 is TGTGCCAGCACACTGACAGGGGTCGGGACAGATACGCAGTATTTT. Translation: CASTLTGVGTDTQYF.

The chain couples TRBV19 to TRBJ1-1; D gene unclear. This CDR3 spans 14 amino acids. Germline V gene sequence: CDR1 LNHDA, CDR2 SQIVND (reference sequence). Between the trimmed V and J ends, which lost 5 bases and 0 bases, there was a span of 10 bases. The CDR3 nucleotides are TGTGCCAGTAGTCCCGCAGCAATGAACACTGAAGCTTTCTTT. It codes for CASSPAAMNTEAFF.

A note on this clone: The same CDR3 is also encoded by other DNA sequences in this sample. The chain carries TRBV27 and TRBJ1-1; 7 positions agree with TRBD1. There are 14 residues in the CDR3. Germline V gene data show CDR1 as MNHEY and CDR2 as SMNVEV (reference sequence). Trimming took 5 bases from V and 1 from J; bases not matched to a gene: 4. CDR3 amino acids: CASSPGTANTEAFF. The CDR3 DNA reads TGTGCCAGCAGTCCTGGGACAGCGAACACTGAAGCTTTCTTT.

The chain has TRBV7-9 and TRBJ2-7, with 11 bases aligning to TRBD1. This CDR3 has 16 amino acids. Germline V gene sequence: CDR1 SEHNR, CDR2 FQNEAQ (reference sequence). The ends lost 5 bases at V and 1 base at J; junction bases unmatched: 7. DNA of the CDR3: TGTGCCAGCAGCCAATGGGACAGGGGGATTTCCTACGAGCAGTACTTC. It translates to CASSQWDRGISYEQYF. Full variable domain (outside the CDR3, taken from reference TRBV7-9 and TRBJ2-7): DTGVSQNPRHKITKRGQNVTFRCDPISEHNRLYWYRQTLGQGPEFLTYFQNEAQLEKSRLLSDRFSAERPKGSFSTLEIQRTEQGDSAMYLCASSQWDRGISYEQYFGPGTRLTVT.